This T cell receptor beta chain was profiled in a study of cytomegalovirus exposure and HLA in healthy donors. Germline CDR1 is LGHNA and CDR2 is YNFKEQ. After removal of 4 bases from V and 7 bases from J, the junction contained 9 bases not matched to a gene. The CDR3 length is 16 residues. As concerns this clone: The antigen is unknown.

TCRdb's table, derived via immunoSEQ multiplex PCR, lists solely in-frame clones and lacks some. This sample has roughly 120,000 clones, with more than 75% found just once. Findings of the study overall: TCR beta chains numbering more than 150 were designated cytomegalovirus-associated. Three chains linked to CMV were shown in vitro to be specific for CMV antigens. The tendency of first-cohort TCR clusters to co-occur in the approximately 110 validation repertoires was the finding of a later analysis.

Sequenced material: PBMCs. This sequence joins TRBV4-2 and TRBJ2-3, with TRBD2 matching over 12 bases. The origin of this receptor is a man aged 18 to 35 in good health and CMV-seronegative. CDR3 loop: CASSLPTSGSTHTQYF. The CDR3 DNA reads TGTGCCAGCAGCCTCCCGACTAGCGGGAGTACCCATACGCAGTATTTT.